A single sample gave rise to the 4 T cell receptor beta chains below, sequenced in a study of breast tumors, draining lymph nodes, adjacent tissues. The lymph nodes were axillary draining lymph nodes from breast cancer patients. TCRdb re-derived calls from the multiplex PCR reads in MiXCR, one entry per CDR3 protein. The sample has under 150,000 distinct CDR3 sequences; 20% to 25% are singletons. The source material was axillary lymph node tissue. These receptors were taken from a female donor with breast cancer. Some clones in this sample may be carry-over from other donors' samples.

The sample holds many counts of this clonotype. This chain connects TRBV14 to TRBJ2-7; D is unclear. Germline loops: CDR1 SGHDN, CDR2 FVKESK. The CDR3 contains 13 residues. V gave up 0 bases and J gave up 3 bases, with 6 bases separating them. CDR3 bases: TGTGCCAGCAGCCAAGATCCGAGCTACGAGCAGTACTTC. As protein: CASSQDPSYEQYF.

As to this clonotype: A read error is possible here, since a much larger clone lies one base away. The chain combines TRBV18 with TRBJ2-7; 7 nucleotides match TRBD1. In germline, CDR1 is KGHSH, CDR2 LQKENI. Trimming removed 3 bases from V and 7 bases from J; junction bases left unmatched: 6. The CDR3 has 13 amino acids. The CDR3 coding sequence is TGTGCCAGCTCACCTGAGACAGGGATTGAGCAGTACTTC. Translating it yields CASSPETGIEQYF.

At least ten counts were recorded for this clonotype. V usage is TRBV19 and J usage is TRBJ2-5; tentatively, D is TRBD1 (5 bases). V shed 5 bases and J shed 8 bases, with 21 bases lying between them. Germline lookup yields CDR1 LNHDA and CDR2 SQIVND (reference sequence). This CDR3 is built from 15 residues. In DNA, the CDR3 is TGTGCCAGTAGTCCAAGGGCGAGGACACAGGAAACCCAGTACTTC. It is translated as CASSPRARTQETQYF.

The table lists this clonotype with a few counts. The V gene is TRBV6-5, the J gene TRBJ1-4; D perhaps matches TRBD1 (5 bases). The CDR3 is 16 residues long. Between the trimmed V and J ends, which lost 2 bases and 6 bases, there was a span of 16 bases. CDR1 is MNHEY, CDR2 SVGAGI, per germline. CDR3 DNA sequence: TGTGCCAGCAGTTACGGGTCGGGCAGGGCGGATGAAAAACTGTTTTTT. Translating it yields CASSYGSGRADEKLFF.